This T cell receptor beta chain is drawn from a study of beta chain features in type 1 diabetes. Germline CDR1 and CDR2: SGHTA and FQGNSA. With V trimmed by 6 bases and J by 6 bases, 10 bases remained unmatched. The CDR3 is 15 residues long. Sequencing targeted expressed TCRB transcripts, as all isolated RNA had been reverse transcribed. TCRdb's table, derived via immunoSEQ multiplex PCR, lists solely in-frame clones and lacks some. The sample lists 130,000 to 150,000 clones, 6.9% occurring once. This clone has a handful of counts. This receptor was taken from a woman under 40 in good health. V is TRBV7-2 and J is TRBJ2-7, with 11 bases lining up with TRBD1. The sample comprised central memory CD4+ T cells from blood. The CDR3: CASRPGQGARFEQYF. The CDR3 DNA follows: TGTGCCAGCAGACCAGGACAGGGGGCGCGCTTCGAGCAGTACTTC.